The clone carrying this T cell receptor (beta chain) was found a few times. This record belongs to a study of blood T cells in healthy people across ages. Through a sample-barcoded 5' primer and a J-beta primer mix, a second PCR was run for about 6 to 11 cycles. In TCRdb, the 5' RACE reads were re-called with MiXCR into one record per CDR3 protein. The table lists 1.5 million to 1.8 million distinct CDR3 sequences, roughly 43% of them singletons. The CDR3 spans 13 residues. V lost 6 bases to trimming and J lost 4 bases, with 16 bases between them. Germline V gene lookup returns CDR1 DFQATT and CDR2 SNEGSKA (reference sequence).

This sequence was found in a woman in her late teens or twenties in good health. Sequenced input: blood. V is TRBV20-1 and J is TRBJ2-7; no clear D. CDR3 protein: CSALRTEPYEQYF. CDR3 nucleotides: TGCAGTGCCCTCCGGACGGAGCCATACGAGCAGTACTTC.